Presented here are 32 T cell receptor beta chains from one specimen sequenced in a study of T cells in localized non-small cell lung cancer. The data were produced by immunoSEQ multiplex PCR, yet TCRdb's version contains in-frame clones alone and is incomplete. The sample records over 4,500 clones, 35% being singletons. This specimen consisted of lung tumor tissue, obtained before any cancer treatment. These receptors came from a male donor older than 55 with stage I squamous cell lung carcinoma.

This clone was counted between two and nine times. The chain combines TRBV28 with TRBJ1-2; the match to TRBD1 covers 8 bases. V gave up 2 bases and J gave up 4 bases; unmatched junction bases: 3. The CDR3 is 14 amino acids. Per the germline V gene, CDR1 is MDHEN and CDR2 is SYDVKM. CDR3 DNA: TGTGCCAGCAGTTTAGGGACAGGACGCTATGGCTACACCTTC. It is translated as CASSLGTGRYGYTF.

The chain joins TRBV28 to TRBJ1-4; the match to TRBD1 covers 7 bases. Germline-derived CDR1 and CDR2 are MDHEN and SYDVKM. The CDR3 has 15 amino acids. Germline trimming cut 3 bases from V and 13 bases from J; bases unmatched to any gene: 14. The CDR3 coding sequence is TGTGCCAGCAGTTTTAACAGGGGCTTACGTGGGCGACTGTTTTTT. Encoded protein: CASSFNRGLRGRLFF.

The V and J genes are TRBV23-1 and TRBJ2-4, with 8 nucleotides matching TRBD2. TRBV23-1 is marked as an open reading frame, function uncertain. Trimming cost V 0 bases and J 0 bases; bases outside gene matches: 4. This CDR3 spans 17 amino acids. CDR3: CASSQSLLAEAKNIQYF. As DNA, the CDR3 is TGCGCCAGCAGTCAATCGCTACTAGCGGAAGCCAAAAACATTCAGTACTTC.

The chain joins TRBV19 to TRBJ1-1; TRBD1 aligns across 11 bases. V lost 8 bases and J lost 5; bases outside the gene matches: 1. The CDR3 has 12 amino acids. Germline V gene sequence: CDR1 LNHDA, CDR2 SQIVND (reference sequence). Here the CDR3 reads CASGDRGTEAFF. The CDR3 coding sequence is TGTGCCAGTGGGGACAGGGGGACTGAAGCTTTCTTT.

CDR3 sequence: CASRIAGEITDTQYF. Here the CDR3 DNA reads TGTGCCAGCAGAATAGCGGGGGAGATCACAGATACGCAGTATTTT. The genes are TRBV28 and TRBJ2-3; TRBD2 aligns across 9 bases. After removal of 6 bases from V and 2 bases from J, the junction contained 6 bases not matched to a gene. Germline V gives CDR1 MDHEN, CDR2 SYDVKM. This CDR3 spans 15 amino acids.

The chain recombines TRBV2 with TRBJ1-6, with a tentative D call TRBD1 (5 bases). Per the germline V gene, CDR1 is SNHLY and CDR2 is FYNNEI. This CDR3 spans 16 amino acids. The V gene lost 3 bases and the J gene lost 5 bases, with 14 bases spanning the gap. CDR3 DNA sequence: TGTGCCAGCAGTGAGCTAGGGGCAGGGAATAATTCACCCCTCCACTTT. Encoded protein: CASSELGAGNNSPLHF.

CDR3 loop: CASETGGPFTEAFF. Written as DNA, the CDR3 is TGTGCCAGCGAAACGGGGGGCCCGTTCACTGAAGCTTTCTTT. The genes are TRBV28 and TRBJ1-1; possible D gene TRBD1, 6 bases. The V end was cut by 8 bases, the J end by 4 bases, with 17 bases between. Germline loops: CDR1 MDHEN, CDR2 SYDVKM. The CDR3 has 14 amino acids.

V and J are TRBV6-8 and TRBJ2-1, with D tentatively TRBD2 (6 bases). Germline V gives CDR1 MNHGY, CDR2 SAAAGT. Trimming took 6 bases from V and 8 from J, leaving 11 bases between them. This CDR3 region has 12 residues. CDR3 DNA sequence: TGTGCCAGCAGCGGGGGAGGCGATGAGCAGTTCTTC. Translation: CASSGGGDEQFF.

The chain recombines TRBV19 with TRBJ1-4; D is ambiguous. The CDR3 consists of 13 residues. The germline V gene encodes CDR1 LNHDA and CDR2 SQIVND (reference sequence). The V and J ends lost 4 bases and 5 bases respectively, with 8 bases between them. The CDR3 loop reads CASSRSENEKLFF. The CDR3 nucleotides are TGTGCCAGTAGTAGGTCAGAGAATGAAAAACTGTTTTTT.

The CDR3 spells CASSVDLYNEQFF. The DNA of the CDR3 is TGTGCCAGCAGCGTAGACTTGTACAATGAGCAGTTCTTC. The chain couples TRBV9 to TRBJ2-1; D not resolved. The CDR3 contains 13 residues. Looked up from germline, CDR1 is SGDLS and CDR2 is YYNGEE. V lost 0 bases and J lost 4, with 5 bases in between.

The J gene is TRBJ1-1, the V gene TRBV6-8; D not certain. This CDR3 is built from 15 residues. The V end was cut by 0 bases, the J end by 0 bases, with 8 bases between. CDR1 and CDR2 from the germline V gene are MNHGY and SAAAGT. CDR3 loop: CASSYSASMNTEAFF. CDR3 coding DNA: TGTGCCAGCAGTTACTCGGCAAGTATGAACACTGAAGCTTTCTTT.

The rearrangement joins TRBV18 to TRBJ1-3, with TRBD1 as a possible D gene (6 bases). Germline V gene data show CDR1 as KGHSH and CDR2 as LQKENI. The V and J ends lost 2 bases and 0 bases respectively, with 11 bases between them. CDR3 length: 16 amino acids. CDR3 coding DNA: TGTGCCAGCTCACCAGTGGACAGTAGCTCTGGAAACACCATATATTTT. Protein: CASSPVDSSSGNTIYF.

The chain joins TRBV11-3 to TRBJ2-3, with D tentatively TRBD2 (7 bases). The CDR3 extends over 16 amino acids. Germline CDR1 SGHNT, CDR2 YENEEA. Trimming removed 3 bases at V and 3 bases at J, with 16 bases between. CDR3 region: CASSFGGGARTDTQYF. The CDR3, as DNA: TGTGCCAGCAGCTTTGGGGGGGGCGCTAGGACAGATACGCAGTATTTT.

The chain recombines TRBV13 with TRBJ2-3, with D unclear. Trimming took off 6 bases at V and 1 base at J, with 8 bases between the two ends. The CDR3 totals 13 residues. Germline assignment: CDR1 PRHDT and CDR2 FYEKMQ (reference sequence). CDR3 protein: CASSPKRTDTQYF. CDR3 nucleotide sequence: TGTGCCAGCAGTCCGAAGCGCACAGATACGCAGTATTTT.

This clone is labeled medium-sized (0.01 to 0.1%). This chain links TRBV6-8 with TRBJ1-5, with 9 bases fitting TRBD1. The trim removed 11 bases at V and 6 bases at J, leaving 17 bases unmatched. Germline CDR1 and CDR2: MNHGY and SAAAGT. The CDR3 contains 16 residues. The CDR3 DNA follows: TGTGCCGACTCAATCCACGACAGGGGGGTAGGTCAGCCCCAGCATTTT. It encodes CADSIHDRGVGQPQHF.

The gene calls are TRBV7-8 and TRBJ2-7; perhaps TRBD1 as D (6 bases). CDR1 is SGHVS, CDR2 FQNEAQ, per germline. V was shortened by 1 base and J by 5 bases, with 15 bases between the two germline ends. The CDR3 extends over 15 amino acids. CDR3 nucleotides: TGTGCCAGCAGCTTAGATCTACAGGGTATCAACGAGCAGTACTTC. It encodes CASSLDLQGINEQYF.

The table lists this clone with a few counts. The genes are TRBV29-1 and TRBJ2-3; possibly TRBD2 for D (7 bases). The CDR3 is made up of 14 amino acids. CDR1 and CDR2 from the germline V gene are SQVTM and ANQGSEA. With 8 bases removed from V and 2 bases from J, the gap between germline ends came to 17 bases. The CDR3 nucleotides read TGCAGCTCGGGGGCCCTAGCGGACACAGATACGCAGTATTTT. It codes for CSSGALADTDTQYF.

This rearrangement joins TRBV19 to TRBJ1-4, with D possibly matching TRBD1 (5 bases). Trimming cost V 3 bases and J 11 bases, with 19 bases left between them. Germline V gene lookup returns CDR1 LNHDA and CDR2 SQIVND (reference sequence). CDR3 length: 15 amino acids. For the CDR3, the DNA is TGTGCCAGTAGTATCACCGGGACCCCCTTGAGGAAACTGTTTTTT. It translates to CASSITGTPLRKLFF.

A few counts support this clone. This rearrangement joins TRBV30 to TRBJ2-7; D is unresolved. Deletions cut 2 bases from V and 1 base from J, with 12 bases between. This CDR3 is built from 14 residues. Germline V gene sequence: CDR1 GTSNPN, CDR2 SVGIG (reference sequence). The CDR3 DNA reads TGTGCCTGGAGTAGAAACTCCGAGTCCTACGAGCAGTACTTC. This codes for CAWSRNSESYEQYF.

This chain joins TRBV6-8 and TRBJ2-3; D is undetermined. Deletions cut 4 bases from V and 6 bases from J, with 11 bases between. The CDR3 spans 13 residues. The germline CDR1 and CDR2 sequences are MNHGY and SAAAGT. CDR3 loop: CASSLRSGDTQYF. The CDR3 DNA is TGTGCCAGCAGTTTGAGGTCGGGCGATACGCAGTATTTT.

The CDR3: CAWNGLGAGELFF. DNA for the CDR3: TGTGCCTGGAACGGACTAGGGGCCGGGGAGCTGTTTTTT. The rearrangement links TRBV30 to TRBJ2-2, with 7 bases identical to TRBD2. Germline V gene data show CDR1 as GTSNPN and CDR2 as SVGIG (reference sequence). This CDR3 spans 13 amino acids. The ends lost 4 bases at V and 6 bases at J; junction bases unmatched: 5. Full variable domain (rest looked up from reference TRBV30 and TRBJ2-2): SQTIHQWPATLVQPVGSPLSLECTVEGTSNPNLYWYRQAAGRGLQLLFYSVGIGQISSEVPQNLSASRPQDRQFILSSKKLLLSDSGFYLCAWNGLGAGELFFGEGSRLTVL.

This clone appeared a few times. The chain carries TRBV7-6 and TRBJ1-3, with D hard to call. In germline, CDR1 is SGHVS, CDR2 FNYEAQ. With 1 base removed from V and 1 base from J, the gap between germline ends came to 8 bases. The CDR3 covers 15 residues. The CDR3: CASSLVTASGNTIYF. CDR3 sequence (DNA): TGTGCCAGCAGCTTAGTTACAGCGTCTGGAAACACCATATATTTT.

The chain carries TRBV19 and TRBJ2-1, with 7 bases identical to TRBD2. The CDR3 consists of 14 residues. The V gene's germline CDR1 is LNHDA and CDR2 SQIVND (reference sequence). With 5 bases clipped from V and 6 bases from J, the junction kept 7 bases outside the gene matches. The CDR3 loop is CASSPLGGGNEQFF. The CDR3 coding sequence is TGTGCCAGTAGTCCCCTTGGGGGGGGCAATGAGCAGTTCTTC.

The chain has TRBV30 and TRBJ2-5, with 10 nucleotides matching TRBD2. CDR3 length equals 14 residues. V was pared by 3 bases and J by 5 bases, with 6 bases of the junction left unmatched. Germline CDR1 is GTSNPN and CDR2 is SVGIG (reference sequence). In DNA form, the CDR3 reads TGTGCCTGGAGAGAAGCGGGGGGGCGGGAGACCCAGTACTTC. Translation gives CAWREAGGRETQYF.

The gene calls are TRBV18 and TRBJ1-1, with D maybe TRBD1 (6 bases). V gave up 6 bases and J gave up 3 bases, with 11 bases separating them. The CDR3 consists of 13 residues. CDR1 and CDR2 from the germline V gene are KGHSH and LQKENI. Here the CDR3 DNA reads TGTGCCAGCTCGGGGGCAGACGACACTGAAGCTTTCTTT. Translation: CASSGADDTEAFF. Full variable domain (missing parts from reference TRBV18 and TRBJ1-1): NAGVMQNPRHLVRRRGQEARLRCSPMKGHSHVYWYRQLPEEGLKFMVYLQKENIIDESGMPKERFSAEFPKEGPSILRIQQVVRGDSAAYFCASSGADDTEAFFGQGTRLTVV.

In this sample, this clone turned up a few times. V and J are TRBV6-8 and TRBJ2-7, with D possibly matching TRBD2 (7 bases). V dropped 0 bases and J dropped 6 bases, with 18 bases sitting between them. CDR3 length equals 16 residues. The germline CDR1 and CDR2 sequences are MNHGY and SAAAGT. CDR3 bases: TGTGCCAGCAGTTACTCGCCCGGGGGGCTCGTAGGCGAGCAGTACTTC. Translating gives CASSYSPGGLVGEQYF.

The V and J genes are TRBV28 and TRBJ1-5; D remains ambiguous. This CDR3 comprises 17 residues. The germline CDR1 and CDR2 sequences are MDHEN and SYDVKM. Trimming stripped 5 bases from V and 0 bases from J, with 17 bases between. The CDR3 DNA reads TGTGCCAGCAGTCTCGCGTACGGAATGCTTAGCAATCAGCCCCAGCATTTT. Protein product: CASSLAYGMLSNQPQHF.

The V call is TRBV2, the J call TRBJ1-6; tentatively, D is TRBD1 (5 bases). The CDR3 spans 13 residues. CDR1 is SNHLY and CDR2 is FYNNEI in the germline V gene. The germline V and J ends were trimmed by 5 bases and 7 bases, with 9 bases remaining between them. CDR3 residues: CASSRQLNSPLHF. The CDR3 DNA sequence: TGTGCCAGCAGTCGACAGTTAAATTCACCCCTCCACTTT.

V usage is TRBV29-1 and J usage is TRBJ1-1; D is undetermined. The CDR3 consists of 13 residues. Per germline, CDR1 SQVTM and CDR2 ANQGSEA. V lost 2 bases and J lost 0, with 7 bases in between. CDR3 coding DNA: TGCAGCGTTGAATTATTTATGAACACTGAAGCTTTCTTT. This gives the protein CSVELFMNTEAFF.

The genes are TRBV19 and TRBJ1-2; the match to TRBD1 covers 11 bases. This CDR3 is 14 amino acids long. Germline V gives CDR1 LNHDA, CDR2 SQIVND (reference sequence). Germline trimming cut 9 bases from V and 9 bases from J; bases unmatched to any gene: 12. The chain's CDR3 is CASERDGTGGRYTF. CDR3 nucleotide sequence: TGTGCCAGCGAGCGCGACGGGACAGGGGGACGCTACACCTTC.

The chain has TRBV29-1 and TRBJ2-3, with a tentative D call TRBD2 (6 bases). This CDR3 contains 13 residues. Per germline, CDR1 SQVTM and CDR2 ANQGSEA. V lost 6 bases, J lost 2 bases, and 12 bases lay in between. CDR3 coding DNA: TGCAGCGTAAGCGGGCCAGCCACAGATACGCAGTATTTT. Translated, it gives CSVSGPATDTQYF.

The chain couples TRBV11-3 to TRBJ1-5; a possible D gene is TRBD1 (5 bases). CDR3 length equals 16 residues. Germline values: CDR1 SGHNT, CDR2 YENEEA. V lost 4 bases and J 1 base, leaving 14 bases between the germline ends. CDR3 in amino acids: CASSSLGAGSNQPQHF. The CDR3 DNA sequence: TGTGCCAGCAGCTCGCTCGGGGCGGGGAGCAATCAGCCCCAGCATTTT. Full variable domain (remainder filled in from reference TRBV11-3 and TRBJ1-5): EAGVVQSPRYKIIEKKQPVAFWCNPISGHNTLYWYLQNLGQGPELLIRYENEEAVDDSQLPKDRFSAERLKGVDSTLKIQPAELGDSAVYLCASSSLGAGSNQPQHFGDGTRLSIL.